A selection of T cell receptor beta chains follows, all from one sample in a study of blood T cells in healthy people across ages. TCRdb re-called the 5' RACE reads through MiXCR, storing one row per CDR3 protein. The data contain approximately 940,000 distinct CDR3 sequences, around 48% of them singletons. Specimen: blood. The receptor set was obtained from a man aged 25-45 years in good health. The conserved cysteine and the conserved F or W are not part of the CDR3 here.

V	J	CDR3
TRBV12-3/TRBV12-4	TRBJ1-3	ASRTAGSGNTIY
TRBV7-2	TRBJ2-3	ASSLGWGQHTDTQY
TRBV28	TRBJ1-6	ASRGANPNSPLH
TRBV4-3	TRBJ1-2	ASSRTVKDYGYT
TRBV4-2	TRBJ2-5	ASRTTSGAPETQY
TRBV4-3	TRBJ2-3	ASSLRLEVSDTQY
TRBV6-2/TRBV6-3	TRBJ2-7	ASSYGAATRETKY
TRBV7-2	TRBJ2-3	ASSQLVSSGGTQY
TRBV4-2	TRBJ1-5	ASSQLDSNNQPQH
TRBV20-1	TRBJ1-1	SARDGDLTEAF
TRBV10-3	TRBJ2-5	AISERAQGTQY
TRBV6-2/TRBV6-3	TRBJ2-7	ASSPKEAQY
TRBV27	TRBJ2-3	ASSLSRGSEPGTQY
TRBV12-3/TRBV12-4	TRBJ2-2	ASSFLAGRTGELF
TRBV11-3	TRBJ2-1	ASSLVVGDHNEQF
TRBV21-1	TRBJ1-4	ASLVATNEKLF
TRBV4-2	TRBJ2-6	ASSQAGTGGPGANVLT
TRBV14	TRBJ1-4	ASSLRTSTNEKLF
TRBV7-9	TRBJ1-2	ASSPPAAYGYT
TRBV6-2/TRBV6-3	TRBJ1-2	VSSYPGFNYGYT
TRBV29-1	NA	SALTSGTYEQY
TRBV29-1	TRBJ2-4	SVEDSTGTKNIQY
TRBV29-1	TRBJ1-1	SVVSENTEAF